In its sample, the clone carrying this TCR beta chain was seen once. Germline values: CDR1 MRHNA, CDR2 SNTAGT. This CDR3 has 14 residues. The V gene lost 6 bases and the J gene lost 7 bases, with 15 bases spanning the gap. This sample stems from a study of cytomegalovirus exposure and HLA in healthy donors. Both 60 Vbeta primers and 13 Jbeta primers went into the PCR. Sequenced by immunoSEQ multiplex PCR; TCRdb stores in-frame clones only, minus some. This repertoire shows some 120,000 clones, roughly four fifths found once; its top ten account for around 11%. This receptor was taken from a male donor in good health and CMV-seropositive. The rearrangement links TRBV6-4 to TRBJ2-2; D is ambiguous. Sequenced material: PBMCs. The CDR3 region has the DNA TGTGCCAGCAGCAACTCCCCTGGTCTCGGGGAGCTGTTTTTT. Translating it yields CASSNSPGLGELFF.